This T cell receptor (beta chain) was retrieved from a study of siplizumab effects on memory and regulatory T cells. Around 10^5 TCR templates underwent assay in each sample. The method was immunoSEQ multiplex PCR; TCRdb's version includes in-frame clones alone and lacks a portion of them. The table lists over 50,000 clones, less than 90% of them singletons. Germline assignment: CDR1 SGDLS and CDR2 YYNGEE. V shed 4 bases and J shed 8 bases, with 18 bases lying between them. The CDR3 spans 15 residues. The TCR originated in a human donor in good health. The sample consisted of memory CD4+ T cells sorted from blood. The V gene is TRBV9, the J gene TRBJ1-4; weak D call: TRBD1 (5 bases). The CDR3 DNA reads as TGTGCCAGCAGCTCAGCGGAGGGGCGGGGGGAAAAACTGTTTTTT. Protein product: CASSSAEGRGEKLFF.